A selection of T cell receptor beta chains follows, all from one sample in a study of response to subunit inactivated influenza vaccine. TCRdb re-derived calls from the RT-PCR reads in MiXCR, one entry per CDR3 protein. The sample lists under 500,000 distinct CDR3 sequences; 9.5% to 13% were seen once. The sequencing used PBMCs from blood, collected about 40 days after vaccination. The receptors stem from a man between 50 and 59 years old who received an inactivated influenza vaccine. Each CDR3 is given without its conserved first and last residue. Rows may omit the clone size; those that give it use once, few, many or a size class.

J	size	V	CDR3
TRBJ2-1	many	TRBV25-1	ASSGPGARGNEQF
TRBJ1-1	few	TRBV6-1	ASSAGRTEAF
TRBJ2-7	many	TRBV28	AIGRPTYEQY
TRBJ2-5	.	TRBV1	TSSPGTGMLGTQY
TRBJ1-5	many	TRBV5-5	ASSSNDRVVNQPQH
TRBJ2-2	few	TRBV20-1	SASPGAPGTGELF
TRBJ1-2	.	TRBV5-5	ASSEGEFTAYGYT
TRBJ2-5	.	TRBV4-3	ASSPVGRVQETQY
TRBJ1-2	few	TRBV7-9	ASSPDRVEGYT
TRBJ2-1	.	TRBV10-3	AISPHGELAGAVFGYNEQF
TRBJ2-3	.	TRBV29-1	SVATPLGGDTQY
TRBJ2-3	.	TRBV7-9	ASSLAGYYTDTQY
TRBJ2-5	few	TRBV20-1	SARNARGPGSYEETQY
TRBJ1-2	many	TRBV7-9	ASSSVNYGYT
TRBJ1-6	few	TRBV16	ASSQLDRENSPLH
TRBJ2-3	many	TRBV29-1	SVQGLAADTQY
TRBJ2-3	.	TRBV29-1	SAPVRADTQY
TRBJ1-1	many	TRBV29-1	SVEDPGWSTEAF
TRBJ2-2	.	TRBV12-3/TRBV12-4	ASSALTGGLGELF
TRBJ2-1	.	TRBV7-9	ASSPQGAAYNEQF
TRBJ2-5	few	TRBV10-3	AISDSSGIGETQY
TRBJ2-1	few	TRBV6-5	ASSVIYNEQF
TRBJ2-1	few	TRBV5-6	ASSPDGTPSYNEQF
TRBJ2-1	few	TRBV20-1	SAGTSGRVYNEQF
TRBJ1-2	few	TRBV29-1	SVGDRLSSLDGYT
TRBJ2-1	few	TRBV29-1	SVERLAHNEQF
TRBJ2-1	.	TRBV28	ASRAGGPYEQF
TRBJ2-5	.	TRBV7-8	ASSLYRPGKETQY
TRBJ2-1	many	TRBV20-1	SARDFGRNNEQF
TRBJ2-2	.	TRBV29-1	SVAFSPFGTGELF
TRBJ1-1	few	TRBV29-1	SVVTGVEAEAF
TRBJ1-4	few	TRBV9	ASSVGPGQGVNEKLF
TRBJ2-2	many	TRBV11-2	ASSLATGSTGELF
TRBJ1-1	few	TRBV4-3	ASSRDRGITEAF
TRBJ2-1	few	TRBV7-9	ASSPISGTSSYNEQF
TRBJ2-5	.	TRBV4-2	ASSQALRGARTQY
TRBJ2-3	few	TRBV9	ASSSREGGTDTQY
TRBJ2-1	many	TRBV15	ATSRGQPYNEQF
TRBJ1-4	few	TRBV7-9	ASSSDRGRPQEKLF
TRBJ2-5	.	TRBV5-6	ASSGRDRRETQY
TRBJ2-2	many	TRBV6-5	ASSYRDGELF
TRBJ2-1	.	TRBV6-2/TRBV6-3	ASSYSLDYRGEKF
TRBJ1-5	few	TRBV4-2	ASSPTEGNNQPQH
TRBJ2-1	.	TRBV12-5	ASGLETGLNEQF
TRBJ2-7	few	TRBV27	ASSAGTGIYEQY
TRBJ2-3	.	TRBV7-2	ASSTSGQGPVQY
TRBJ2-5	.	TRBV5-4	ASSWGQGASETQY
TRBJ1-5	.	TRBV7-3	ASSLGHQNSNQPQH